These 27 T cell receptor beta chains originate from one sample sequenced in a study of T cell repertoires in cytomegalovirus infection. Using its own MiXCR run on the reads, TCRdb lists one record per CDR3 protein. The data hold under 200,000 distinct CDR3 sequences, with approximately 21% observed a single time. No antigen has been assigned to these receptors. Specimen: CD8+ T cells from cultured PBMCs, collected from culture after CMV antigen stimulation. The source is a human donor in good health (CMV status not recorded). Some clones in this sample may be carry-over from other donors' samples.

This rearrangement joins TRBV6-5 to TRBJ2-1; 9 nucleotides line up with TRBD1. Germline CDR1 MNHEY, CDR2 SVGAGI. The CDR3 has 14 amino acids. Germline trimming cut 8 bases from V and 5 bases from J; bases unmatched to any gene: 7. DNA of the CDR3: TGTGCCAGCCGATGGACAGGGGTCCACAATGAGCAGTTCTTC. Translation: CASRWTGVHNEQFF.

The table lists this clonotype with many counts. V usage is TRBV7-2 and J usage is TRBJ2-5, with 10 bases fitting TRBD1. J was trimmed by 2 bases and V by 5 bases; bases with no gene match: 5. The CDR3 has 15 amino acids. Germline assignment: CDR1 SGHTA and CDR2 FQGNSA. CDR3 in DNA: TGTGCCAGCAGCCCAAGGACAGGGGGACAAGAGACCCAGTACTTC. This sequence encodes CASSPRTGGQETQYF.

This chain links TRBV6-5 with TRBJ2-7; no reliable D call. The CDR3 extends over 13 amino acids. In germline, CDR1 is MNHEY, CDR2 SVGAGI. V lost 0 bases and J lost 5, with 8 bases in between. CDR3 amino acids: CASSYSLVNEQYF. CDR3 in DNA: TGTGCCAGCAGTTACTCTTTGGTCAACGAGCAGTACTTC.

The V and J genes are TRBV2 and TRBJ2-1; D is undetermined. The CDR3 totals 12 residues. Trimming left V 10 bases short and J 3 bases short, with 10 bases between. Looked up from germline, CDR1 is SNHLY and CDR2 is FYNNEI. The CDR3 nucleotides read TGTGCCATGCGGACGGGCTACAATGAGCAGTTCTTC. It translates to CAMRTGYNEQFF.

J is TRBJ2-3 and V is TRBV27; 7 bases match TRBD2. The V gene end was trimmed by 7 bases and the J gene end by 5 bases; junction bases not matched to a gene: 12. CDR3 length equals 15 residues. The germline CDR1 and CDR2 sequences are MNHEY and SMNVEV (reference sequence). The CDR3 DNA sequence: TGTGCCAGCACCGTCCGTAACCGGGGGGAAGATACGCAGTATTTT. It is translated as CASTVRNRGEDTQYF.

This clonotype was counted a few times. This rearrangement joins TRBV18 to TRBJ2-1, with 8 bases fitting TRBD2. The germline V gene has CDR1 KGHSH and CDR2 LQKENI. The CDR3 runs 16 residues. The junction had 8 bases not matched to a gene; V was cut back by 6 bases and J by 1 base. The CDR3 loop is CASSLTSEGSYNEQFF. CDR3 DNA sequence: TGTGCCAGCTCGTTGACTAGCGAAGGTTCCTACAATGAGCAGTTCTTC.

Many counts were recorded for this clonotype. Here the CDR3 DNA reads TGTGCCAGCAGCTTATGGGGCAGGGGGCTGGAAGAGACCCAGTACTTC. This gives the protein CASSLWGRGLEETQYF. The gene calls are TRBV5-8 and TRBJ2-5; 8 nucleotides align to TRBD1. The germline V gene has CDR1 SGHTS and CDR2 YDEGEE. The CDR3 has 16 residues. V was clipped by 2 bases and J by 3 bases; unmatched bases: 9. Full variable domain (rest looked up from reference TRBV5-8 and TRBJ2-5): EAGVTQSPTHLIKTRGQQATLRCSPISGHTSVYWYQQALGLGLQFLLWYDEGEERNRGNFPPRFSGRQFPNYSSELNVNALELEDSALYLCASSLWGRGLEETQYFGPGTRLLVL.

Only a few counts were recorded for this clonotype. The rearrangement uses TRBV7-9 and TRBJ2-7; 7 bases are a match to TRBD1. The CDR3 is 15 amino acids. Germline values: CDR1 SEHNR, CDR2 FQNEAQ (reference sequence). V trimming: 1 base; J trimming: 7 bases; junction bases outside the gene matches: 10. CDR3 in DNA: TGTGCCAGCAGCTTAGGGGAACAGGGGACGGGGGAGCAGTACTTC. Encoded protein: CASSLGEQGTGEQYF.

The sample holds a few counts of this clonotype. The chain links TRBV7-9 to TRBJ2-4; D perhaps matches TRBD2 (5 bases). The V gene's germline CDR1 is SEHNR and CDR2 FQNEAQ (reference sequence). V was clipped by 5 bases and J by 1 base, with 24 bases between them. The CDR3 sequence is 19 residues long. The DNA of the CDR3 is TGTGCCAGCAGCCCCAACTACGAAAGCAGGACTCACGCCAAAAACATTCAGTACTTC. Protein product: CASSPNYESRTHAKNIQYF.

A few counts support this clonotype. This chain connects TRBV6-1 to TRBJ2-1, with 7 positions matching TRBD1. Looked up from germline, CDR1 is MNHNS and CDR2 is SASEGT. The CDR3 length is 13 residues. The ends lost 7 bases at V and 8 bases at J; junction bases unmatched: 8. This CDR3 reads CASMGQGDHEQFF. CDR3 nucleotides: TGTGCCAGCATGGGCCAGGGGGATCATGAGCAGTTCTTC.

The chain joins TRBV6-1 to TRBJ2-3, with 8 bases matching TRBD1. The CDR3 covers 14 residues. Germline assignment: CDR1 MNHNS and CDR2 SASEGT. The trim removed 5 bases at V and 2 bases at J, leaving 3 bases unmatched. In DNA form, the CDR3 reads TGTGCCAGCAGTTCGGGACAGGTCACAGATACGCAGTATTTT. It encodes CASSSGQVTDTQYF.

The rearrangement joins TRBV28 to TRBJ2-3; no reliable D call. Germline loops: CDR1 MDHEN, CDR2 SYDVKM. The V end was cut by 7 bases, the J end by 5 bases, with 16 bases between. This CDR3 contains 14 residues. The CDR3 reads CASTPSADQDTQYF. The CDR3 bases are TGTGCCAGCACCCCGAGTGCGGACCAAGATACGCAGTATTTT.

This clonotype was counted between two and nine times. CDR3: CSVHTGYAEAFF. In DNA, the CDR3 is TGCAGCGTTCATACAGGGTATGCTGAAGCTTTCTTT. The rearrangement uses TRBV29-1 and TRBJ1-1; tentatively, D is TRBD1 (6 bases). The CDR3 runs 12 residues. Per the germline V gene, CDR1 is SQVTM and CDR2 is ANQGSEA. Deletions cut 5 bases from V and 6 bases from J, with 13 bases between.

The chain uses TRBV4-1 and TRBJ2-7; 8 nucleotides match TRBD1. The CDR3 loop spans 16 amino acids. Germline CDR1 is MGHRA and CDR2 is YSYEKL. The junction had 6 bases not matched to a gene; V was cut back by 1 base and J by 1 base. CDR3 sequence (DNA): TGCGCCAGCAGCCAAGCCATAGGGACAGGATCCTACGAGCAGTACTTC. Translating gives CASSQAIGTGSYEQYF.

This clonotype was observed once. The genes are TRBV6-2 or TRBV6-3 and TRBJ1-5, with no clear D. V was clipped by 0 bases and J by 0 bases, with 12 bases between them. In germline, CDR1 is MNHEY, CDR2 SVGEGT. The CDR3 length is 17 residues. CDR3 sequence: CASSYSTVGYSNQPQHF. For the CDR3, the DNA is TGTGCCAGCAGTTACTCGACCGTGGGATATAGCAATCAGCCCCAGCATTTT.

This chain links TRBV7-2 with TRBJ1-5; D gene unclear. CDR3 length: 15 amino acids. Germline CDR1 and CDR2: SGHTA and FQGNSA. Deletions cut 4 bases from V and 2 bases from J, with 12 bases between. The CDR3 loop is CASSSYGKGNQPQHF. In DNA, the CDR3 is TGTGCCAGCAGCTCATATGGAAAAGGCAATCAGCCCCAGCATTTT.

This chain joins TRBV5-6 and TRBJ1-1; the D gene is possibly TRBD1 (5 bases). The germline V gene has CDR1 SGHDT and CDR2 YYEEEE. The CDR3 is 14 amino acids. Trimming took off 1 base at V and 4 bases at J, with 11 bases between the two ends. The CDR3 loop is CASSLTSGSTEAFF. The CDR3 DNA sequence: TGTGCCAGCAGCTTGACCTCAGGGAGCACTGAAGCTTTCTTT.

The V gene is TRBV27, the J gene TRBJ2-1, with D perhaps TRBD2 (5 bases). Trimming pared 5 bases from V and 10 bases from J, leaving 12 bases between. This CDR3 spans 12 amino acids. Germline CDR1 MNHEY, CDR2 SMNVEV (reference sequence). CDR3 in amino acids: CASSRGLREQFF. CDR3 nucleotide sequence: TGTGCCAGCAGTCGCGGGCTCCGGGAGCAGTTCTTC.

The V gene is TRBV6-2 or TRBV6-3, the J gene TRBJ1-5, with D unclear. This CDR3 has 15 residues. CDR1 and CDR2 (germline): MNHEY, SVGEGT. Trimming pared 1 base from V and 0 bases from J, leaving 7 bases between. CDR3 protein: CASSYWADSNQPQHF. The CDR3 DNA reads as TGTGCCAGCAGTTACTGGGCGGATAGCAATCAGCCCCAGCATTTT.

This clonotype was counted a few times. This sequence joins TRBV6-5 and TRBJ1-6; D possibly corresponds to TRBD1 (5 bases). The CDR3 covers 16 residues. In germline, CDR1 is MNHEY, CDR2 SVGAGI. Trimming left V 6 bases short and J 8 bases short, with 20 bases between. The DNA for the CDR3 is TGTGCCAGCAGCCATCTACCCGGGACGGGAGATTCACCCCTCCACTTT. This codes for CASSHLPGTGDSPLHF.

The CDR3 sequence: CASSQDPGQGWEKLFF. CDR3 DNA sequence: TGCGCCAGCAGCCAAGACCCGGGACAGGGATGGGAAAAACTGTTTTTT. The chain joins TRBV4-3 to TRBJ1-4; 9 nucleotides match TRBD1. The V gene's germline CDR1 is LGHNA and CDR2 YSLEER. V gave up 0 bases and J gave up 8 bases; unmatched junction bases: 7. The CDR3 contains 16 residues.

This clonotype was detected only a few times. The chain employs TRBV6-5 and TRBJ2-7; TRBD1 aligns across 8 bases. CDR1 and CDR2 (germline): MNHEY, SVGAGI. J was trimmed by 4 bases and V by 6 bases; bases with no gene match: 14. The CDR3 extends over 16 amino acids. This CDR3 is CASRRTGSPQRYEQYF. In nucleotides, the CDR3 is TGTGCCAGCAGAAGGACAGGGAGTCCGCAGAGGTACGAGCAGTACTTC.

The V and J genes are TRBV6-2 or TRBV6-3 and TRBJ2-1, with TRBD1 identical over 9 bases. The ends lost 0 bases at V and 6 bases at J; junction bases unmatched: 3. The V gene's germline CDR1 is MNHEY and CDR2 SVGEGT. The CDR3 loop spans 15 amino acids. The CDR3 region has the DNA TGTGCCAGCAGTTACTCCGGGACAGGGTTCAATGAGCAGTTCTTC. Protein product: CASSYSGTGFNEQFF.

This clonotype has more than one count but fewer than ten. The rearrangement joins TRBV6-2 or TRBV6-3 to TRBJ1-1, with D unclear. Germline CDR1 and CDR2: MNHEY and SVGEGT. V was pared by 6 bases and J by 8 bases, with 19 bases between. This CDR3 contains 14 residues. The CDR3 sequence is CASRPPGRLGEAFF. In DNA form, the CDR3 reads TGTGCCAGCAGACCCCCGGGCCGTTTAGGGGAAGCTTTCTTT.

As regards this clonotype: As the CDR3 is not closed by the conserved phenylalanine or tryptophan, this likely results from a read error. The chain combines TRBV6-1 with TRBJ1-6; 8 positions match TRBD1. V was clipped by 3 bases and J by 9 bases; unmatched bases: 13. Germline CDR1 MNHNS, CDR2 SASEGT. The CDR3 loop spans 17 amino acids. The CDR3 is CASSDVETGVVGSPLHL. The CDR3 nucleotides are TGTGCCAGCAGTGATGTAGAGACAGGGGTGGTGGGTTCACCCCTCCACCTT.

Ten or more counts support this clonotype. This rearrangement joins TRBV19 to TRBJ2-7; 9 bases line up with TRBD1. J lost 1 base, V lost 5 bases, and 15 bases had no gene match. This CDR3 has 18 amino acids. Germline loops: CDR1 LNHDA, CDR2 SQIVND (reference sequence). In nucleotides, the CDR3 is TGTGCCAGTAGTCCAGCCGCCCCCGGGACAGGGCGATCCTACGAGCAGTACTTC. Translation gives CASSPAAPGTGRSYEQYF. Drawing the rest from reference TRBV19 and TRBJ2-7, the complete variable domain is DGGITQSPKYLFRKEGQNVTLSCEQNLNHDAMYWYRQDPGQGLRLIYYSQIVNDFQKGDIAEGYSVSREKKESFPLTVTSAQKNPTAFYLCASSPAAPGTGRSYEQYFGPGTRLTVT.

This chain's CDR3 is CASSLGAGGRTDTQYF. In DNA form, the CDR3 reads TGTGCCAGCAGCTTAGGGGCAGGGGGCCGCACAGATACGCAGTATTTT. The gene calls are TRBV7-2 and TRBJ2-3; 8 bases map to TRBD1. CDR1 and CDR2 (germline): SGHTA, FQGNSA. The CDR3 is made up of 16 amino acids. Losses at the gene ends were 1 base for V and 1 base for J; bases not matched to a gene: 4.